What follows is one TCR beta chain and its context. Assay used: immunoSEQ multiplex PCR; TCRdb lists only in-frame clones, some missing. Seen here are fewer than 50,000 clones, about 88% observed once, and the top ten hold approximately 0.5%. Germline-derived CDR1 and CDR2 are SGHRS and YFSETQ. The CDR3 covers 17 residues. Trimming took 2 bases from V and 7 from J; bases not matched to a gene: 14. This sample is part of a study of T cell changes during pregnancy in multiple sclerosis. The TCR comes from a female donor with multiple sclerosis, enrolled in a pregnancy study. The chain joins TRBV5-1 to TRBJ1-1, with 10 bases matching TRBD1. Sequences were derived from CD4+ T cells from peripheral blood mononuclear cells, sampled in the first trimester of pregnancy. The CDR3 sequence: CASSLTPGTGAFGEAFF. CDR3 nucleotides: TGCGCCAGCAGCTTAACTCCCGGGACAGGGGCTTTTGGTGAAGCTTTCTTT.